These 22 T cell receptor beta chains were sequenced from one sample in a study of cytomegalovirus exposure and HLA in healthy donors. It was with 60 Vbeta and 13 Jbeta primers that the PCR ran. TCRdb's table, derived via immunoSEQ multiplex PCR, lists solely in-frame clones and lacks some. The sample carries 85,000 to 100,000 clones, around 60% recorded once. Sequences were obtained from PBMCs. The receptors here all came from a man aged 55 to 70 in good health and CMV-seronegative.

The rearrangement uses TRBV7-8 and TRBJ1-5; 10 bases map to TRBD1. Germline V gene data show CDR1 as SGHVS and CDR2 as FQNEAQ. V lost 5 bases, J lost 1 base, and 8 bases stayed unmatched. The CDR3 totals 17 residues. CDR3 sequence reads: CASSVGTGDTSNQPQHF. CDR3 bases: TGTGCCAGCAGCGTCGGGACAGGGGATACCAGCAATCAGCCCCAGCATTTT.

The J gene is TRBJ2-1, the V gene TRBV7-9, with a possible D match to TRBD1 (5 bases). Germline CDR1 is SEHNR and CDR2 is FQNEAQ (reference sequence). The CDR3 spans 13 residues. V was trimmed by 3 bases and J by 5 bases, leaving 8 bases between them. Here the CDR3 DNA reads TGTGCCAGCAGCTTCCCAGGGAACAATGAGCAGTTCTTC. Residues: CASSFPGNNEQFF.

This clone was recorded a few times. This chain links TRBV5-6 with TRBJ1-2, with 10 bases matching TRBD1. Trimming took 5 bases from V and 4 from J; bases not matched to a gene: 5. This CDR3 is 14 amino acids long. CDR1 is SGHDT and CDR2 is YYEEEE in the germline V gene. The CDR3 is CASSGDRGAYGYTF. In nucleotides, the CDR3 is TGTGCCAGCAGTGGGGACAGGGGAGCCTATGGCTACACCTTC.

The chain recombines TRBV5-1 with TRBJ2-3, with D tentatively TRBD2 (7 bases). V lost 0 bases and J lost 7, with 15 bases in between. CDR1 and CDR2 from the germline V gene are SGHRS and YFSETQ. The CDR3 runs 15 residues. The CDR3 sequence is CASSLGGGGTNTQYF. Written as DNA, the CDR3 is TGCGCCAGCAGCTTGGGAGGGGGGGGCACGAATACGCAGTATTTT.

The genes are TRBV16 and TRBJ1-3; D is unclear. This CDR3 is built from 14 residues. Germline V gives CDR1 KGHSY, CDR2 FQNENV. Trimming pared 2 bases from V and 0 bases from J, leaving 5 bases between. The CDR3: CASSQKLSGNTIYF. The CDR3 DNA sequence: TGTGCCAGCAGCCAAAAACTCTCTGGAAACACCATATATTTT.

The chain combines TRBV5-1 with TRBJ2-2, with 15 bases fitting TRBD2. With V trimmed by 5 bases and J by 4 bases, 3 bases remained unmatched. CDR1 and CDR2 (germline): SGHRS, YFSETQ. The CDR3 totals 16 residues. The CDR3 coding sequence is TGCGCCAGCAGTTGGGGACTAGCGGGAGGCACCGGGGAGCTGTTTTTT. Translation: CASSWGLAGGTGELFF.

The V call is TRBV7-2, the J call TRBJ2-3; D call uncertain. CDR1 is SGHTA, CDR2 FQGNSA, per germline. This CDR3 is built from 11 residues. The V gene lost 1 base and the J gene lost 10 bases, with 6 bases spanning the gap. The CDR3 coding sequence is TGTGCCAGCAGCTTAGTGGGCGCGCAGTATTTT. Protein sequence: CASSLVGAQYF. Using reference TRBV7-2 and TRBJ2-3 for the parts outside the CDR3, the full variable domain is GAGVSQSPSNKVTEKGKDVELRCDPISGHTALYWYRQSLGQGLEFLIYFQGNSAPDKSGLPSDRFSAERTGGSVSTLTIQRTQQEDSAVYLCASSLVGAQYFGPGTRLTVL.

This clone was counted between two and nine times. The chain has TRBV7-9 and TRBJ1-1, with a tentative D call TRBD1 (6 bases). The CDR3 covers 15 residues. V was trimmed by 3 bases and J by 0 bases, leaving 11 bases between them. Germline loops: CDR1 SEHNR, CDR2 FQNEAQ (reference sequence). The CDR3, as DNA: TGTGCCAGCAGCTTGAGACAGGTCATGAACACTGAAGCTTTCTTT. This translates into CASSLRQVMNTEAFF. The full variable domain, its missing parts supplied by reference TRBV7-9 and TRBJ1-1, is DTGVSQNPRHKITKRGQNVTFRCDPISEHNRLYWYRQTLGQGPEFLTYFQNEAQLEKSRLLSDRFSAERPKGSFSTLEIQRTEQGDSAMYLCASSLRQVMNTEAFFGQGTRLTVV.

This clone was detected only a few times. This chain links TRBV2 with TRBJ2-7; D is undetermined. CDR1 SNHLY and CDR2 FYNNEI come from the germline V gene. CDR3 length equals 12 residues. V lost 1 base to trimming and J lost 6 bases, with 7 bases between them. Here the CDR3 reads CASSEGFSEQYF. For the CDR3, the DNA is TGTGCCAGCAGTGAAGGGTTTAGCGAGCAGTACTTC.

In its sample, this clone was seen once. The chain links TRBV6-1 to TRBJ1-5; D is undetermined. Looked up from germline, CDR1 is MNHNS and CDR2 is SASEGT. The CDR3 runs 15 residues. Trimming removed 7 bases from V and 5 bases from J, with 18 bases in between. Here the CDR3 DNA reads TGTGCCAGCACCAGACTCCGGGATCCCGATCAGCCCCAGCATTTT. The encoded protein is CASTRLRDPDQPQHF.

V gene TRBV19 combines with J gene TRBJ2-5; D may be TRBD2 (6 bases). This CDR3 has 22 amino acids. V lost 10 bases and J lost 7, with 46 bases in between. CDR1 is LNHDA and CDR2 is SQIVND in the germline V gene (reference sequence). The DNA of the CDR3 is TGTGCCACTAAAGGTCATAGGGGATGGTCCCACGCGGGGACCCCGGTCTCCGGGACCCAGTACTTC. Translation: CATKGHRGWSHAGTPVSGTQYF. The complete variable domain, with remaining parts taken from reference TRBV19 and TRBJ2-5, reads DGGITQSPKYLFRKEGQNVTLSCEQNLNHDAMYWYRQDPGQGLRLIYYSQIVNDFQKGDIAEGYSVSREKKESFPLTVTSAQKNPTAFYLCATKGHRGWSHAGTPVSGTQYFGPGTRLLVL.

The gene calls are TRBV6-1 and TRBJ2-7; 9 bases align to TRBD2. The CDR3 length is 14 residues. Trimming took 5 bases from V and 2 from J; bases not matched to a gene: 4. Germline loops: CDR1 MNHNS, CDR2 SASEGT. The DNA of the CDR3 is TGTGCCAGCAGTTTGGTAGCGGGAGCCTACGAGCAGTACTTC. It encodes CASSLVAGAYEQYF.

This clone was counted once. The CDR3 bases are TGTGCCATCAGTGAGTCGACTAGAGCTAACTATGGCTACACCTTC. It translates to CAISESTRANYGYTF. The J gene is TRBJ1-2, the V gene TRBV10-3; D uncertain. Germline assignment: CDR1 ENHRY and CDR2 SYGVKD. The ends were cut back, 0 bases at V and 0 bases at J, with 8 bases in the middle. The CDR3 consists of 15 residues.

This chain connects TRBV9 to TRBJ2-1, with 7 nucleotides matching TRBD2. This CDR3 region has 17 residues. Germline loops: CDR1 SGDLS, CDR2 YYNGEE. J lost 0 bases, V lost 4 bases, and 10 bases had no gene match. CDR3 DNA sequence: TGTGCCAGCAGCCATCGGGCTAGCGGAGGCTCCTACAATGAGCAGTTCTTC. This gives the protein CASSHRASGGSYNEQFF.

V and J are TRBV10-3 and TRBJ1-1, with TRBD1 as a possible D gene (5 bases). This CDR3 has 15 amino acids. Germline-derived CDR1 and CDR2 are ENHRY and SYGVKD. V lost 2 bases and J lost 4, with 14 bases in between. CDR3 coding DNA: TGTGCCATCAGTGAGGGACAAAAAAAGGGCACTGAAGCTTTCTTT. Translating gives CAISEGQKKGTEAFF.

This chain uses TRBV25-1 with TRBJ2-3; 13 bases are a match to TRBD2. The germline gives CDR1 MGHDK, CDR2 SYGVNS. Losses at the gene ends were 9 bases for V and 5 bases for J; bases not matched to a gene: 8. This CDR3 region has 15 residues. CDR3 nucleotides: TGTGCCAGTGCCATTACTAGCGGGGGGGAAGATACGCAGTATTTT. It encodes CASAITSGGEDTQYF.

CDR3 loop: CASSVAGARMREQYF. The DNA for the CDR3 is TGTGCCAGCAGTGTTGCTGGGGCCAGGATGCGAGAGCAGTACTTC. The chain recombines TRBV2 with TRBJ2-7, with D perhaps TRBD1 (5 bases). V was cut by 4 bases and J by 7 bases, with 20 bases left in between. The CDR3 contains 15 residues. Germline CDR1 SNHLY, CDR2 FYNNEI.

The J gene is TRBJ1-6, the V gene TRBV27; D may be TRBD1 (6 bases). The CDR3 is 15 residues long. The V end lost 5 bases, the J end lost 7 bases, and 15 bases lay between the germline ends. Germline loops: CDR1 MNHEY, CDR2 SMNVEV (reference sequence). In nucleotides, the CDR3 is TGTGCCAGCAGTCTAATCACAGGGTCGAATTCACCCCTCCACTTT. Amino acids: CASSLITGSNSPLHF.

This chain joins TRBV2 and TRBJ2-7; a possible D gene is TRBD2 (5 bases). V was clipped by 9 bases and J by 7 bases, with 19 bases between them. This CDR3 has 13 amino acids. Germline assignment: CDR1 SNHLY and CDR2 FYNNEI. CDR3 sequence: CASESSPSGEQYF. CDR3 in DNA: TGTGCCAGTGAGAGCTCCCCATCGGGGGAGCAGTACTTC.

The chain is built from TRBV2 and TRBJ2-7, with D unclear. Per germline, CDR1 SNHLY and CDR2 FYNNEI. V was pared by 2 bases and J by 6 bases, with 14 bases between. This CDR3 comprises 14 residues. CDR3: CASSEQAAQSEQYF. The CDR3 nucleotides are TGTGCCAGCAGTGAACAGGCAGCCCAGAGCGAGCAGTACTTC.

This chain connects TRBV10-3 to TRBJ2-7; weak D call: TRBD2 (7 bases). Germline V gives CDR1 ENHRY, CDR2 SYGVKD. V was clipped by 7 bases and J by 2 bases, with 18 bases between them. CDR3 length: 15 amino acids. The CDR3, as DNA: TGTGCCATCATGGAGGAGGGGCGGGGGCCCTACGAGCAGTACTTC. Its protein is CAIMEEGRGPYEQYF.

The CDR3 here is CASSELKVSGAFF. Written as DNA, the CDR3 is TGTGCCAGCAGCGAGCTAAAAGTGAGCGGAGCTTTCTTT. The J gene is TRBJ1-1, the V gene TRBV2, with D uncertain. Trimming pared 6 bases from V and 10 bases from J, leaving 18 bases between. This CDR3 has 13 amino acids. The germline gives CDR1 SNHLY, CDR2 FYNNEI.